The 15 T cell receptor beta chains below come from one sample, sequenced in a study of cytomegalovirus exposure and HLA in healthy donors. A multiplex PCR was run with 60 Vbeta primers and 13 Jbeta primers. TCRdb's table, derived via immunoSEQ multiplex PCR, lists solely in-frame clones and lacks some. Counted here are approximately 150,000 clones, 70% to 85% occurring once; the ten biggest clones make up 4.3%. Material for sequencing was PBMCs. The receptor set was obtained from a man aged 35-49 years in good health and CMV-seronegative.

The chain joins TRBV5-6 to TRBJ1-6, with D possibly being TRBD1 (5 bases). Trimming shortened V by 4 bases and J by 10 bases, and 15 bases separated the two germline ends. The germline CDR1 and CDR2 sequences are SGHDT and YYEEEE. This CDR3 comprises 14 residues. CDR3 in DNA: TGTGCCAGCAGCCTGCCGGGGGGGTTCTCACCCCTCCACTTT. Residues: CASSLPGGFSPLHF.

The chain has TRBV6-5 and TRBJ2-3; 7 bases fit TRBD1. Germline CDR1 is MNHEY and CDR2 is SVGAGI. This CDR3 is 16 amino acids long. Trimming cost V 2 bases and J 2 bases; bases outside gene matches: 7. The CDR3 loop is CASSYPPDRHTDTQYF. The CDR3 nucleotides read TGTGCCAGCAGTTACCCTCCGGACAGGCACACAGATACGCAGTATTTT.

The V call is TRBV7-8, the J call TRBJ1-1, with D possibly being TRBD1 (6 bases). The CDR3 is 14 amino acids. Germline CDR1 and CDR2: SGHVS and FQNEAQ. Trimming shortened V by 5 bases and J by 5 bases, and 15 bases separated the two germline ends. The CDR3 spells CASSGMGAGTEAFF. The DNA for the CDR3 is TGTGCCAGCAGCGGGATGGGGGCTGGGACTGAAGCTTTCTTT.

The chain uses TRBV12-1 and TRBJ1-5. TRBV12-1 is flagged as a pseudogene. The CDR3 sequence is 13 residues long. CDR3: CARGGGYYQPQHF. CDR3 nucleotides: TGTGCCAGGGGCGGGGGTTACTATCAGCCCCAGCATTTT.

This chain joins TRBV27 and TRBJ1-4, with 7 bases matching TRBD1. The CDR3 sequence is 14 residues long. Germline V CDR1 and CDR2: MNHEY, SMNVEV (reference sequence). The trim removed 6 bases at V and 8 bases at J, leaving 9 bases unmatched. This CDR3 is CASSPDRVEEKLFF. The CDR3 region has the DNA TGTGCCAGCAGCCCCGACAGGGTTGAGGAAAAACTGTTTTTT.

The genes are TRBV7-2 and TRBJ1-6; D gene unclear. Germline loops: CDR1 SGHTA, CDR2 FQGNSA. Trimming shortened V by 5 bases and J by 4 bases, and 12 bases separated the two germline ends. The CDR3 totals 15 residues. CDR3 sequence reads: CASSPYDKYNSPLHF. The CDR3 DNA follows: TGTGCCAGCAGCCCTTATGACAAATATAATTCACCCCTCCACTTT.

In nucleotides, the CDR3 is TGTGCCAGCCGCGCCGGACTAGTGTTCTACGAGCAGTACTTC. Encoded protein: CASRAGLVFYEQYF. The V gene is TRBV2, the J gene TRBJ2-7; 7 nucleotides line up with TRBD2. Per germline, CDR1 SNHLY and CDR2 FYNNEI. The trim removed 8 bases at V and 3 bases at J, leaving 10 bases unmatched. The CDR3 loop spans 14 amino acids.

This clone occurred a few times. This chain connects TRBV6-1 to TRBJ2-7, with D perhaps matching TRBD2 (7 bases). This CDR3 contains 13 residues. Germline values: CDR1 MNHNS, CDR2 SASEGT. The ends were cut back, 8 bases at V and 7 bases at J, with 18 bases in the middle. The CDR3, as DNA: TGTGCCAGCCATCTACGGGGGGCGTCTGAGCAGTACTTC. Translating gives CASHLRGASEQYF.

The chain couples TRBV6-1 to TRBJ2-7, with TRBD1 matching 10 bases. The CDR3 contains 16 residues. Germline CDR1 and CDR2: MNHNS and SASEGT. V gave up 2 bases and J gave up 4 bases; unmatched junction bases: 8. CDR3 DNA: TGTGCCAGCAGTGAACCCCAAGGGACAGGGGTTTACGAGCAGTACTTC. This sequence encodes CASSEPQGTGVYEQYF.

This chain links TRBV29-1 with TRBJ2-3; no reliable D call. V lost 6 bases, J lost 2 bases, and 9 bases lay in between. CDR1 and CDR2 from the germline V gene are SQVTM and ANQGSEA. The CDR3 is 12 amino acids. The CDR3 loop is CSVLHYTDTQYF. The DNA for the CDR3 is TGCAGCGTCCTTCACTACACAGATACGCAGTATTTT.

The rearrangement links TRBV19 to TRBJ1-3; TRBD1 might be the D (5 bases). CDR1 LNHDA and CDR2 SQIVND come from the germline V gene (reference sequence). The CDR3 is made up of 14 amino acids. The V gene lost 2 bases and the J gene lost 4 bases, with 9 bases spanning the gap. The CDR3 bases are TGTGCCAGTAGTATATCGACAGACGGAAACACCATATATTTT. Protein sequence: CASSISTDGNTIYF.

The rearrangement links TRBV19 to TRBJ2-3; weak D call: TRBD2 (6 bases). Per the germline V gene, CDR1 is LNHDA and CDR2 is SQIVND (reference sequence). Trimming shortened V by 7 bases and J by 1 base, and 18 bases separated the two germline ends. The CDR3 is 16 residues long. Here the CDR3 reads CASTKSGGSGTDTQYF. The CDR3 DNA reads as TGTGCCAGTACCAAATCCGGGGGATCGGGCACAGATACGCAGTATTTT.

The chain couples TRBV5-1 to TRBJ1-4; 7 bases are shared with TRBD1. The germline V gene has CDR1 SGHRS and CDR2 YFSETQ. The length of the CDR3 is 15 residues. V gave up 4 bases and J gave up 0 bases; unmatched junction bases: 3. The CDR3 reads CASSRDSSTNEKLFF. In DNA form, the CDR3 reads TGCGCCAGCAGCCGGGACAGTTCAACTAATGAAAAACTGTTTTTT.

The chain couples TRBV1 to TRBJ1-2; TRBD1 is taken as the D call from the table, unchecked against the DNA. TRBV1 constitutes a pseudogene. The CDR3 is 17 amino acids. The CDR3 spells CISSQGYRGSENYGYTF. DNA for the CDR3: TGCATCAGCAGCCAAGGCTACAGGGGTTCGGAAAACTATGGCTACACCTTC.

The CDR3 spells CASSQGISVAEAFF. The DNA for the CDR3 is TGTGCCAGCAGCCAGGGGATCTCGGTAGCTGAAGCTTTCTTT. The chain recombines TRBV6-1 with TRBJ1-1, with D maybe TRBD1 (6 bases). This CDR3 is 14 amino acids long. CDR1 is MNHNS and CDR2 is SASEGT in the germline V gene. V was pared by 6 bases and J by 6 bases, with 17 bases between.